The clone carrying this T cell receptor beta chain appeared many times. Its antigen is currently unknown. The sample belongs to a study of response to subunit inactivated influenza vaccine. General study points: It was suggested by the authors that few new T cells are recruited by each seasonal influenza vaccination.

This CDR3 spans 14 amino acids. CDR1 is SGHTA and CDR2 is FQGNSA in the germline V gene. V lost 5 bases and J 5 bases, leaving 16 bases between the germline ends. TCRdb fed the RT-PCR reads into MiXCR, producing one record per CDR3 protein. The data hold 200,000 to 250,000 distinct CDR3 sequences, with 10% to 15% observed a single time. The chain couples TRBV7-2 to TRBJ2-7; D gene uncertain. The specimen comprised non-naive T cells sorted from PBMCs, sampled 14 days before vaccination. The TCR was taken from a man aged 50 or older who received an inactivated influenza vaccine. CDR3 region: CASSPDGYRDEQYF. In nucleotides, the CDR3 is TGTGCCAGCAGCCCCGACGGCTATCGGGACGAGCAGTACTTC.